A single sample gave rise to the 19 T cell receptor beta chains below, sequenced in a study of cytomegalovirus exposure and HLA in healthy donors. Amplification used 60 Vbeta primers and 13 Jbeta primers. Profiling relied on immunoSEQ multiplex PCR, and the TCRdb table lists in-frame clones only, not all of them. Of 200,000 to 250,000 clones in the sample, approximately 68% were seen once. The sample was PBMCs. Source of these receptors: a woman aged 30 to 39 in good health and CMV-seronegative.

This chain uses TRBV11-3 with TRBJ2-1; tentative D call: TRBD1 (6 bases). The V gene's germline CDR1 is SGHNT and CDR2 YENEEA. The CDR3 runs 14 residues. V dropped 8 bases and J dropped 10 bases, with 21 bases sitting between them. In nucleotides, the CDR3 is TGTGCCAGCTCGCCCACAGGGTGGGCAGGAGAGCAGTTCTTC. Protein sequence: CASSPTGWAGEQFF. Looking up the rest from reference TRBV11-3 and TRBJ2-1 gives the full variable domain: EAGVVQSPRYKIIEKKQPVAFWCNPISGHNTLYWYLQNLGQGPELLIRYENEEAVDDSQLPKDRFSAERLKGVDSTLKIQPAELGDSAVYLCASSPTGWAGEQFFGPGTRLTVL.

In the case of this clone: Other DNA sequences in the same sample also yield this CDR3. The chain links TRBV5-1 to TRBJ2-7; TRBD2 agrees at 15 bases. The ends lost 4 bases at V and 5 bases at J; junction bases unmatched: 10. Per the germline V gene, CDR1 is SGHRS and CDR2 is YFSETQ. The CDR3 contains 17 residues. The CDR3: CASSLGLAGGLPDEQYF. The CDR3 DNA is TGCGCCAGCAGCCTGGGACTAGCGGGAGGTCTTCCAGACGAGCAGTACTTC. The variable domain in full, with the rest retrieved from reference TRBV5-1 and TRBJ2-7, is KAGVTQTPRYLIKTRGQQVTLSCSPISGHRSVSWYQQTPGQGLQFLFEYFSETQRNKGNFPGRFSGRQFSNSRSEMNVSTLELGDSALYLCASSLGLAGGLPDEQYFGPGTRLTVT.

In this sample, this clone turned up once. DNA of the CDR3: TGTGCCAGCAGCCCACAGGAGGGCTATGGCTACACCTTC. Translated, it gives CASSPQEGYGYTF. The genes are TRBV7-9 and TRBJ1-2; tentatively, D is TRBD1 (5 bases). The V end was cut by 5 bases, the J end by 4 bases, with 11 bases between. This CDR3 spans 13 amino acids. CDR1 is SEHNR, CDR2 FQNEAQ, per germline (reference sequence).

This clone showed up just a few times. The gene calls are TRBV4-2 and TRBJ2-6, with D uncertain. The V gene lost 5 bases and the J gene lost 2 bases, with 10 bases spanning the gap. This CDR3 is built from 15 residues. CDR1 is LGHNA, CDR2 YNFKEQ, per germline. The CDR3 spells CASSLRSTGANVLTF. CDR3 DNA: TGTGCCAGCAGCTTGCGGTCGACTGGGGCCAACGTCCTGACTTTC.

The rearrangement uses TRBV10-1 and TRBJ2-5; maybe TRBD2 (5 bases). CDR1 WNHNN and CDR2 SYGVQD come from the germline V gene (reference sequence). This CDR3 contains 13 residues. V was clipped by 5 bases and J by 6 bases, with 13 bases between them. The CDR3 sequence is CASSRAVGQTQYF. In DNA form, the CDR3 reads TGCGCCAGCAGTCGAGCGGTTGGTCAGACCCAGTACTTC.

This clone was counted once. This chain links TRBV6-5 with TRBJ2-2; TRBD1 matches at 7 bases. The CDR3 contains 16 residues. The V segment lost 1 base and the J segment 3 bases; nucleotides outside the gene matches: 5. Germline V gives CDR1 MNHEY, CDR2 SVGAGI. The CDR3 sequence is CASSYFDRAHTGELFF. The DNA of the CDR3 is TGTGCCAGCAGTTACTTCGACAGGGCCCACACCGGGGAGCTGTTTTTT.

Worth noting for this clone: A junction boundary mismatches the germline segment, possibly from a read error. J is TRBJ2-1 and V is TRBV4-1, with a tentative D call TRBD2 (6 bases). CDR1 and CDR2 from the germline V gene are MGHRA and YSYEKL. The CDR3 runs to 17 residues. The CDR3 is CVSSQEINGSTYNEQFF. In DNA, the CDR3 is TGCGTCAGCAGCCAAGAAATCAACGGGAGCACCTACAATGAGCAGTTCTTC.

The chain couples TRBV9 to TRBJ1-6, with 7 bases lining up with TRBD1. Germline V gene sequence: CDR1 SGDLS, CDR2 YYNGEE. The V and J ends lost 3 bases and 9 bases, in that order; junction bases with no gene match: 9. The length of the CDR3 is 15 residues. The CDR3 nucleotides are TGTGCCAGCAGCGAACGGACAGGTCAAGGTTCACCCCTCCACTTT. This encodes CASSERTGQGSPLHF.

A note on this clone: With a far larger clone one base away, a read error is the likely cause. The chain couples TRBV7-9 to TRBJ2-5; 8 nucleotides line up with TRBD2. CDR3 size: 14 residues. The ends lost 6 bases at V and 4 bases at J; junction bases unmatched: 7. Germline V gene lookup returns CDR1 SEHNR and CDR2 FQNEAQ (reference sequence). The CDR3 sequence: CASRSARGGETQYF. DNA of the CDR3: TGTGCCAGCAGGTCTGCCCGGGGGGGAGAGACCCAGTACTTC.

The rearrangement uses TRBV5-4 and TRBJ2-1; 9 bases are shared with TRBD2. Germline V lookup: CDR1 SGHNT, CDR2 YYREEE (reference sequence). This CDR3 spans 17 amino acids. Trimming cost V 4 bases and J 4 bases; bases outside gene matches: 12. CDR3 in amino acids: CASSPRIAGAGYNEQFF. In nucleotides, the CDR3 is TGTGCCAGCAGCCCCAGGATAGCGGGAGCGGGATACAATGAGCAGTTCTTC. Full variable domain (missing parts from reference TRBV5-4 and TRBJ2-1): ETGVTQSPTHLIKTRGQQVTLRCSSQSGHNTVSWYQQALGQGPQFIFQYYREEENGRGNFPPRFSGLQFPNYSSELNVNALELDDSALYLCASSPRIAGAGYNEQFFGPGTRLTVL.

The CDR3 nucleotides are TGCGCCAGCAGCGAAGGACTCGCAACCAGCTCCTACAATGAGCAGTTCTTC. Protein sequence: CASSEGLATSSYNEQFF. The rearrangement joins TRBV4-1 to TRBJ2-1; D possibly corresponds to TRBD2 (5 bases). The ends were cut back, 5 bases at V and 0 bases at J, with 17 bases in the middle. The CDR3 spans 17 residues. Germline loops: CDR1 MGHRA, CDR2 YSYEKL.

The count of this clone is one. The chain uses TRBV30 and TRBJ2-2; TRBD2 matches 11 bases. CDR1 is GTSNPN and CDR2 is SVGIG in the germline V gene (reference sequence). CDR3 length equals 15 residues. With V trimmed by 2 bases and J by 5 bases, 4 bases remained unmatched. The CDR3 is CAWSFTSGRTGELFF. DNA of the CDR3: TGTGCCTGGAGTTTTACTAGCGGGAGAACCGGGGAGCTGTTTTTT.

This sequence joins TRBV30 and TRBJ2-1; the D gene is possibly TRBD2 (6 bases). The V end lost 2 bases, the J end lost 10 bases, and 12 bases lay between the germline ends. Germline values: CDR1 GTSNPN, CDR2 SVGIG (reference sequence). The CDR3 extends over 12 amino acids. The CDR3 here is CAWSTGTLEQFF. The DNA for the CDR3 is TGTGCCTGGAGTACGGGGACTTTAGAGCAGTTCTTC.

The genes are TRBV18 and TRBJ2-7, with 8 bases matching TRBD1. V trimming: 3 bases; J trimming: 6 bases; junction bases outside the gene matches: 4. The CDR3 spans 13 residues. The germline gives CDR1 KGHSH, CDR2 LQKENI. The CDR3 loop is CASSPTTGVEQYF. CDR3 DNA: TGTGCCAGCTCACCTACGACAGGGGTCGAGCAGTACTTC. The entire variable domain, with the rest obtained from reference TRBV18 and TRBJ2-7, is as follows: NAGVMQNPRHLVRRRGQEARLRCSPMKGHSHVYWYRQLPEEGLKFMVYLQKENIIDESGMPKERFSAEFPKEGPSILRIQQVVRGDSAAYFCASSPTTGVEQYFGPGTRLTVT.

On this clone: One junction end disagrees with the germline gene, perhaps due to a read error. The genes are TRBV7-9 and TRBJ1-3, with D hard to call. Germline CDR1 is SEHNR and CDR2 is FQNEAQ (reference sequence). This CDR3 is built from 16 residues. CDR3 DNA sequence: TGTTCCAGCAGTCGTTTAGTGTCGGGGAAGCGGAACACCATATATTTT. Amino acids: CSSSRLVSGKRNTIYF.

The V gene is TRBV11-2, the J gene TRBJ2-5; no firm D call. This CDR3 comprises 12 residues. Trimming cost V 4 bases and J 4 bases, with 7 bases left between them. Germline assignment: CDR1 SGHAT and CDR2 FQNNGV. CDR3: CASSSYPETQYF. Here the CDR3 DNA reads TGTGCCAGCAGCTCCTATCCAGAGACCCAGTACTTC.

The genes are TRBV2 and TRBJ2-5; 8 bases line up with TRBD2. J lost 3 bases, V lost 3 bases, and 12 bases had no gene match. Germline lookup yields CDR1 SNHLY and CDR2 FYNNEI. CDR3 length equals 17 residues. The CDR3 here is CASSDPRGNSGEETQYF. The CDR3 nucleotides are TGTGCCAGCAGTGATCCCCGTGGTAATAGCGGGGAAGAGACCCAGTACTTC.

The chain recombines TRBV30 with TRBJ1-1, with TRBD1 matching over 9 bases. The CDR3 is made up of 13 amino acids. V gave up 3 bases and J gave up 6 bases; unmatched junction bases: 5. From germline, CDR1 is GTSNPN and CDR2 SVGIG (reference sequence). CDR3: CAWRGQGWAEAFF. As DNA, the CDR3 is TGTGCCTGGAGGGGACAGGGATGGGCTGAAGCTTTCTTT. The full variable domain, its missing parts supplied by reference TRBV30 and TRBJ1-1, is SQTIHQWPATLVQPVGSPLSLECTVEGTSNPNLYWYRQAAGRGLQLLFYSVGIGQISSEVPQNLSASRPQDRQFILSSKKLLLSDSGFYLCAWRGQGWAEAFFGQGTRLTVV.

Regarding this clone: The junction and the germline gene differ at one end; a read error may be behind it. The chain uses TRBV4-1 and TRBJ1-2; TRBD1 matches 8 bases. The CDR3 spans 14 residues. Germline CDR1 MGHRA, CDR2 YSYEKL. For the CDR3, the DNA is TGTGCCAGCAGCCTCACGACAGGGGATTATGGCTACACCTTC. This gives the protein CASSLTTGDYGYTF.